The rows below give T cell receptor beta chains drawn from one sample of a study of blood T cell repertoires in COVID-19. Sequencing used immunoSEQ multiplex PCR; TCRdb keeps in-frame clones, though not all of them. The sample includes under 85,000 clones, roughly 90% of them seen just once. The sample comprised peripheral blood. These TCRs come from a man aged 65 to 85 with acute or convalescent COVID-19. Each CDR3 is given with its conserved first and last residue. A D gene is named only where the DNA matches it firmly.

>TRBV6-5|-
CASSYGGARTGELFF
>TRBV7-2|-
CASSLPSQPQHF
>TRBV6-2/TRBV6-3|-
CASSYRPAGENEAFF
>TRBV11-3|-
CASSLEGQDTGGSGNTIYF
>TRBV5-1|-
CASSLDIRSYGYTF
>TRBV7-2|-
CASSLSAGRGPREAFF
>TRBV5-1|TRBD1
CASSLVVTGINEQFF
>TRBV30|-
CAWSVDNSNQPQHF
>TRBV5-1|-
CASTTGPTDNSPLHF
>TRBV2|TRBD1
CASSDTGEVQPQHF
>TRBV6-5|TRBD1
CASSYSRTGGKDEQFF
>TRBV2|TRBD1
CAFKQGDANTGELFF
>TRBV28|-
CASSLTYNEQFF
>TRBV6-2/TRBV6-3|TRBD2
CATNPGLAGAGELFF
>TRBV6-6|-
CASSYLGRSSYNEQFF
>TRBV4-3|-
CASSPGRASPPYGNQPQHF
>TRBV6-2/TRBV6-3|-
CASTPGTSVYLGNTIYF
>TRBV11-2|-
CASSPVGGRGYTF
>TRBV29-1|TRBD1
CSVVTGQGGEQYF
>TRBV28|-
CASSYGGAEAFF
>TRBV10-2|TRBD2
CASSPSGGHTGELFF
>TRBV6-5|TRBD1
CASSPGTAKYNEQFF
>TRBV10-1|TRBD2
CASSIAGGHEQYF
>TRBV18|-
CASSPSTETEAFF
>TRBV24-1|TRBD2
CATSDVTSGRTDTQYF
>TRBV28|-
CASSLSWGGTEAFF
>TRBV28|TRBD2
CASSLTSGGYNEQFF
>TRBV5-1|TRBD2
CASSLGVAGRNTGELFF
>TRBV7-2|-
CASSLAGVREKLFF
>TRBV7-9|-
CASSPPDWGGEKLFF
>TRBV19|-
CASSIQGQSNQPQHF
>TRBV24-1|-
CATSDLTNNQPQHF
>TRBV7-9|-
CASSFIRETDTQYF
>TRBV10-3|TRBD1
CAISEDRVVTEQFF
>TRBV11-2|-
CASSVRKASGNTIYF
>TRBV3-1/TRBV3-2|TRBD1
CASSRSRDRETGEQYF
>TRBV28|TRBD1
CASSWTGRNTGELFF
>TRBV10-3|TRBD1
CAIGTAGNTIYF
>TRBV2|-
CASSDEGHSYEQYF
>TRBV5-1|-
CASSSRGTGIDTQYF
>TRBV7-2|-
CASSLVTGGGYNEQFF
>TRBV6-5|-
CASSTDPNSPLHF
>TRBV7-2|TRBD2
CASSPTGGRPIYEQYF
>TRBV5-8|TRBD1
CASSLTGTGDLYNEQFF
>TRBV13|TRBD2
CASSLPGGRALSSYNEQFF
>TRBV3-1/TRBV3-2|-
CASRHSTRVADTQYF
>TRBV10-3|TRBD2
CASTSGSSYEQYF
>TRBV10-3|-
CAIRGQTNTGELFF
>TRBV18|-
CASSPPGADTQYF
>TRBV28|TRBD1
CASRKTSGTVISNQPQHF
>TRBV19|-
CASSPSGANVLTF
>TRBV29-1|-
CSVGREANYGYTF
>TRBV15|TRBD2
CATSPIAGGPTEQYF
>TRBV7-8|TRBD1
CASSLPGGYNSPLHF
>TRBV19|TRBD1
CASSPGTGPYEQYF
>TRBV5-1|TRBD2
CASSFELAADTQYF
>TRBV5-1|TRBD2
CASSSQPSGGGGEQFF